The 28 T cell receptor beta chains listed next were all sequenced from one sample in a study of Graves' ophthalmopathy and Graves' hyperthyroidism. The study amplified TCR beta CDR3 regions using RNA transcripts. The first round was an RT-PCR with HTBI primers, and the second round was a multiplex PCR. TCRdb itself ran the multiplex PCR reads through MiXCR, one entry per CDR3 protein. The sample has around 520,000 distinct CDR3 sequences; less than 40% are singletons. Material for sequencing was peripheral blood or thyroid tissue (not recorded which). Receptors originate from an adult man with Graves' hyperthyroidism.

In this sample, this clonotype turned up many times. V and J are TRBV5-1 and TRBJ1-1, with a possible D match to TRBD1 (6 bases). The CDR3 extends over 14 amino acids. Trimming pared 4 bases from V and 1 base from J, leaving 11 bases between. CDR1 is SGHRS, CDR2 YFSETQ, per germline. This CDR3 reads CASSRDNANTEAFF. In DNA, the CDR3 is TGCGCCAGCAGCAGGGACAATGCGAACACTGAAGCTTTCTTT.

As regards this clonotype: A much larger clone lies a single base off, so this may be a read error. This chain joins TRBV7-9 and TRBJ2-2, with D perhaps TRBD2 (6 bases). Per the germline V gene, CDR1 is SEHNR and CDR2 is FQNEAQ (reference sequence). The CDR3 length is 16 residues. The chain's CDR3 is CASSSPGSANTGELLF. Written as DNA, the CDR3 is TGTGCCAGCAGCAGTCCCGGGAGCGCGAACACCGGGGAGCTGCTTTTT.

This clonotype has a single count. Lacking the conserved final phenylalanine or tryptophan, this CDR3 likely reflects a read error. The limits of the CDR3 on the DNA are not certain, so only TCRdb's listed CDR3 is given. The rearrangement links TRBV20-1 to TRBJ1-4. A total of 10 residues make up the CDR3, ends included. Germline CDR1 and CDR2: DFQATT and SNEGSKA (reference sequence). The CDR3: CSAQTSGSFD.

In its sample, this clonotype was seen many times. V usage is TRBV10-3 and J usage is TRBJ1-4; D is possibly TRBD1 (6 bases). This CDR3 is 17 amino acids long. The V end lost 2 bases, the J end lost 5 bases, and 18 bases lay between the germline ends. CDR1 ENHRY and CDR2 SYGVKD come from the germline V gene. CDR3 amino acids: CAISERPRGVRNEKLFF. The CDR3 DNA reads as TGTGCCATCAGTGAGAGACCGAGGGGGGTCAGAAATGAAAAACTGTTTTTT.

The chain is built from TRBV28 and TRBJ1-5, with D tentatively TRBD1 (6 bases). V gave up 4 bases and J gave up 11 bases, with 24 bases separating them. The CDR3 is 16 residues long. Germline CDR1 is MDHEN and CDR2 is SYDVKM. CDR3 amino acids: CASSSSRGYRNFAQHF. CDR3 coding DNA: TGTGCCAGCAGTTCATCCAGGGGATATCGGAACTTTGCCCAGCATTTT.

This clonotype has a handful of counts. CDR3 coding DNA: TGTGCCAGCAGCAACGGACTAGCGGGGGGCACGCAGTATTTT. Its protein product is CASSNGLAGGTQYF. The rearrangement uses TRBV7-9 and TRBJ2-3, with 14 bases fitting TRBD2. Germline V CDR1 and CDR2: SEHNR, FQNEAQ (reference sequence). This CDR3 spans 14 amino acids. J gave up 9 bases and V 5 bases, and 4 bases lay outside the gene matches.

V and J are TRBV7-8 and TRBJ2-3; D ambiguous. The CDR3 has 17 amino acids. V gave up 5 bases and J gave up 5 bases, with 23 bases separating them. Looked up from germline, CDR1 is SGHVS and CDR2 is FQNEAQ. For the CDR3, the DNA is TGTGCCAGCAGCGGCCCGTCGAGGAAGGAGTTGGGAGATACGCAGTATTTT. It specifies CASSGPSRKELGDTQYF.

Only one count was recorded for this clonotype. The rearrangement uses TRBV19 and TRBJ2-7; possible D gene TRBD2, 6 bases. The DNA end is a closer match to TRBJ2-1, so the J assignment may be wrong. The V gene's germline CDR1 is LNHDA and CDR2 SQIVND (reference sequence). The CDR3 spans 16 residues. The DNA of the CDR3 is TGTGCCAGTAGTCCCCTAGGGAGGCCTCAAAGGGATGAGCAGTTCTTC. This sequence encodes CASSPLGRPQRDEQFF.

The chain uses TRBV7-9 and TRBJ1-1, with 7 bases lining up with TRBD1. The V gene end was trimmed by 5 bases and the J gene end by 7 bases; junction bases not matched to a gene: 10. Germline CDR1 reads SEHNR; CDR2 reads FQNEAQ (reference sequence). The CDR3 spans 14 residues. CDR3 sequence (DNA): TGTGCCAGCAGCCACCAGACAGGGTTCGATGAAGCTTTCTTT. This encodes CASSHQTGFDEAFF.

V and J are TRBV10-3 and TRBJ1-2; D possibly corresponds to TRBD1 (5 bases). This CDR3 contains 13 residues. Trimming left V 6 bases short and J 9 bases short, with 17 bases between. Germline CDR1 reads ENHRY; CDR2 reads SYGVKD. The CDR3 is CAIRPSGLASYTF. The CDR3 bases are TGTGCCATCAGACCCTCGGGACTAGCGAGCTACACCTTC.

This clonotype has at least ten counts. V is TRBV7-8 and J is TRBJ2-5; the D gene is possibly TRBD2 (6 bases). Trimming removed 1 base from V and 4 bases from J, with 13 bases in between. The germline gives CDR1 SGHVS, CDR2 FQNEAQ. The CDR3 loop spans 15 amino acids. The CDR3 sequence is CASSLVKRASETQYF. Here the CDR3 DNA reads TGTGCCAGCAGCTTAGTCAAGCGGGCATCAGAGACCCAGTACTTC.

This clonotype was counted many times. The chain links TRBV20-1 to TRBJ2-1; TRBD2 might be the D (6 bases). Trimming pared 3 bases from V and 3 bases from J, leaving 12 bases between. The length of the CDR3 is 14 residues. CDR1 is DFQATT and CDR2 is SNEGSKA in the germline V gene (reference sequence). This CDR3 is CSARSVSGYNEQFF. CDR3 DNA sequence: TGCAGTGCTAGGTCGGTTAGCGGCTACAATGAGCAGTTCTTC.

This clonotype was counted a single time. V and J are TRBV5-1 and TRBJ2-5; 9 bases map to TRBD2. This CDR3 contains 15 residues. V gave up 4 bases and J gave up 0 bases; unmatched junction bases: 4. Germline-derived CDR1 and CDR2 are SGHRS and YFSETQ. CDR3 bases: TGCGCCAGCAGCCCTAGCGGGACGAACCAAGAGACCCAGTACTTC. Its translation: CASSPSGTNQETQYF.

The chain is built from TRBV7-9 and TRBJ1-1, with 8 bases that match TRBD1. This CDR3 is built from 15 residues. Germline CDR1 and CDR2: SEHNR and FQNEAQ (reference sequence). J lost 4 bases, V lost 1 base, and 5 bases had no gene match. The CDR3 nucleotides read TGTGCCAGCAGCTTAGTACAGGGGGTTATCACTGAAGCTTTCTTT. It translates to CASSLVQGVITEAFF.

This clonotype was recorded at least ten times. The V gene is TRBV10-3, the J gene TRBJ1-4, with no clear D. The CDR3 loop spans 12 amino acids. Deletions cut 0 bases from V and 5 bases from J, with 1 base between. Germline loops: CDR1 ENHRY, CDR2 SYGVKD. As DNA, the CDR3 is TGTGCCATCAGTGAGTCGAATGAAAAACTGTTTTTT. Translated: CAISESNEKLFF.

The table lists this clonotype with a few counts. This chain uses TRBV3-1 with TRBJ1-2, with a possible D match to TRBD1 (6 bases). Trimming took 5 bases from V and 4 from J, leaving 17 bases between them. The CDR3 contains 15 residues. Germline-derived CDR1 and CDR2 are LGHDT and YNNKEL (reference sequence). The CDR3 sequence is CASSYPGQLIYGYTF. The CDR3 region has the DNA TGTGCCAGCAGCTATCCGGGACAATTGATCTATGGCTACACCTTC.

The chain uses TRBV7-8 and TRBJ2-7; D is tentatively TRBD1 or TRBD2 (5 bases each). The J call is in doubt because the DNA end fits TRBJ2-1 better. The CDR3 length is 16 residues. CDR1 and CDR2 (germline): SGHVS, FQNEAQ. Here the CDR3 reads CASSEIPGRTYNEQFF. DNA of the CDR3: TGTGCCAGCAGCGAAATCCCGGGACGAACTTACAATGAGCAGTTCTTC.

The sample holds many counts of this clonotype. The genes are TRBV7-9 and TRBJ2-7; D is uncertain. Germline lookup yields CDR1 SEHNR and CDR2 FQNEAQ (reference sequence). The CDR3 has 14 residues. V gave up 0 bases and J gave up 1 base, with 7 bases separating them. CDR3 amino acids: CASSLALKSYEQYF. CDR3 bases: TGTGCCAGCAGCTTAGCGCTGAAGTCCTACGAGCAGTACTTC.

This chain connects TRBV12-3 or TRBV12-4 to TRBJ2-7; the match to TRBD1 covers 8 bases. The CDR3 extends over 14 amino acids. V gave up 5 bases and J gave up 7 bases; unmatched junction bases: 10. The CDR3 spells CASSVGQGAGEQYF. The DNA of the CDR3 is TGTGCCAGCAGTGTGGGGCAGGGGGCGGGGGAGCAGTACTTC.

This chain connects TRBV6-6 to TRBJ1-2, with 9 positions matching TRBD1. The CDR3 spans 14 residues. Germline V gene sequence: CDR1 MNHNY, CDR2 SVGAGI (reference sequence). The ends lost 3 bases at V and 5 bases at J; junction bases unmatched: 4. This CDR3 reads CASSYNGQGYGYTF. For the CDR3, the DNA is TGTGCCAGCAGTTATAACGGACAGGGGTATGGCTACACCTTC.

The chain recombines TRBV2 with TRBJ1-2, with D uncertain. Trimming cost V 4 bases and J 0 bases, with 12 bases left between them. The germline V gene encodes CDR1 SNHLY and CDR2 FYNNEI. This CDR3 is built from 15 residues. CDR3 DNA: TGTGCCAGCAGTGTTGGGGAAACCACTAACTATGGCTACACCTTC. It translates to CASSVGETTNYGYTF.

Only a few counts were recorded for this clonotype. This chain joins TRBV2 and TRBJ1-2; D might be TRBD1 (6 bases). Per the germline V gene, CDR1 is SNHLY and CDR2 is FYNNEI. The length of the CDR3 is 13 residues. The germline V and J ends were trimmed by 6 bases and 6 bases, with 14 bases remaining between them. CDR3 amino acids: CASRARGADGYTF. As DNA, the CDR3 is TGTGCCAGCAGGGCCCGGGGGGCTGATGGCTACACCTTC.

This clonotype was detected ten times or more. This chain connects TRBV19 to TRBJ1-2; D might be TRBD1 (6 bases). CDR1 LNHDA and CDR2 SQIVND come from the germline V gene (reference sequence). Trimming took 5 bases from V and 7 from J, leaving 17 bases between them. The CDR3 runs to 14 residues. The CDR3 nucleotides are TGTGCCAGTAGTGCCCTACAGGGAAGAGGTGGCTACACCTTC. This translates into CASSALQGRGGYTF.

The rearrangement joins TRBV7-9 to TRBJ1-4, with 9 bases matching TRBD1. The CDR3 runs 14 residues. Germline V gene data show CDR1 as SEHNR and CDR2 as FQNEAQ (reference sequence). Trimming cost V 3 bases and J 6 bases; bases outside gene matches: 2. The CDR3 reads CASSFRDRDEKLFF. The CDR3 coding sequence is TGTGCCAGCAGCTTCCGGGACAGGGATGAAAAACTGTTTTTT.

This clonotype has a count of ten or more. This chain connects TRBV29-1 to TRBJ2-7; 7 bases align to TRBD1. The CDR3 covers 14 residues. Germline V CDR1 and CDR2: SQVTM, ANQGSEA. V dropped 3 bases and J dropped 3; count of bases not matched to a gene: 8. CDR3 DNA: TGCAGCGTTGATAGGGACAGAGGATTCTACGAGCAGTACTTC. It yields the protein CSVDRDRGFYEQYF.

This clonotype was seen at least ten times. The CDR3 region is CASSYGGGKETQYF. CDR3 DNA sequence: TGTGCCAGCAGTTACGGGGGAGGCAAAGAGACCCAGTACTTC. The chain links TRBV6-5 to TRBJ2-5, with TRBD2 as a possible D gene (6 bases). V lost 2 bases to trimming and J lost 3 bases, with 10 bases between them. This CDR3 comprises 14 residues. In germline, CDR1 is MNHEY, CDR2 SVGAGI.

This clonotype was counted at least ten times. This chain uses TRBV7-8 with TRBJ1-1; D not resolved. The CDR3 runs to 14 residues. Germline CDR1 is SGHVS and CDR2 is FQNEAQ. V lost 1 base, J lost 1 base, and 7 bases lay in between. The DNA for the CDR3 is TGTGCCAGCAGCTTAGAGGCGGGGAACACTGAAGCTTTCTTT. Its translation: CASSLEAGNTEAFF.

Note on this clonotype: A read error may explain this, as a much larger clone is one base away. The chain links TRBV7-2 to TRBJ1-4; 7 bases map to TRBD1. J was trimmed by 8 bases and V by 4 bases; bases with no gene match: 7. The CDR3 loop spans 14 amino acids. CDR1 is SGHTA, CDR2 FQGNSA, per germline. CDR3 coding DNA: TGTACCAGCAGCTATCAGGGGGTGGGGGAAAAACTGTTTTTT. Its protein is CTSSYQGVGEKLFF.